Listed below are T cell receptor beta chains from one sample, sequenced in a study of blood T cell repertoires in COVID-19. TCRdb keeps only in-frame clones here, not all; method: immunoSEQ multiplex PCR. The sample has about 32,000 clones; approximately 83% are singletons. The material sequenced was peripheral blood. Receptors originate from a woman aged 80 or older with active or convalescent COVID-19. The CDR3 runs from the conserved cysteine through the conserved F or W. The order of the fields is V gene, CDR3 length, CDR3 protein.

TRBV2,11,CASTQTGTQFF
TRBV15,17,CATSSQSTGGYGNTIYF
TRBV27,15,CASSYHRGYYNEQFF
TRBV28,15,CASSEPGLAGWGQFF
TRBV5-1,15,CASSLMTDWRTEAFF
TRBV28,14,CASSLVAGGRGYTF
TRBV5-1,15,CASSLGSGKDYGYTF
TRBV5-1,15,CASRRIGQGANEQYF
TRBV25-1,16,CASSPGWASQSSEQFF
TRBV4-1,15,CASSQDPATNEKLFF
TRBV5-1,12,CASSPYTGELFF